The T cell receptor beta chain under discussion was sequenced for a study of blood T cell repertoires in COVID-19. Study at large: Sample material is recorded as cDNA or gDNA derived from T cells, B-cell-depleted T cells, or PBMCs.

This clone showed up just once. Method: immunoSEQ multiplex PCR; TCRdb's copy keeps in-frame clones and lacks some. The sample records over 100,000 clones, about four fifths being singletons. With 5 bases removed from V and 0 bases from J, the gap between germline ends came to 8 bases. CDR1 is SGHTA and CDR2 is FQGNSA in the germline V gene. The CDR3 has 15 amino acids. Sequencing was done on a sample of peripheral blood. The sequence came from an elderly woman with acute or convalescent COVID-19. The V gene is TRBV7-2, the J gene TRBJ2-6; D not resolved. The DNA for the CDR3 is TGTGCCAGCAGCATTGGTAGCTCTGGGGCCAACGTCCTGACTTTC. It codes for CASSIGSSGANVLTF.